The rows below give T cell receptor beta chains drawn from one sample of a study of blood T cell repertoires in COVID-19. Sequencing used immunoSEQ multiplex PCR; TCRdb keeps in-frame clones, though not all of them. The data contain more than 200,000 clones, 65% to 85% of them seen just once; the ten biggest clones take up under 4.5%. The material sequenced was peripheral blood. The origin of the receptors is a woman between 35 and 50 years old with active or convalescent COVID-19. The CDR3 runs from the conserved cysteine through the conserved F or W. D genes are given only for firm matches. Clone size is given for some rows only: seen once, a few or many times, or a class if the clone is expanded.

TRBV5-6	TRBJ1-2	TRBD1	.	CASRTQGANGYTF	TGTGCCAGCAGAACGCAGGGGGCTAATGGCTACACCTTC
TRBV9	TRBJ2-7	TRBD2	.	CASSSGLAELYEQYF	TGTGCCAGCAGCTCAGGACTAGCGGAACTCTACGAGCAGTACTTC
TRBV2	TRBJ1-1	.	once	CASVDRINTEAFF	TGTGCCAGCGTGGACAGAATCAACACTGAAGCTTTCTTT
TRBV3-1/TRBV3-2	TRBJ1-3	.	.	CASSRGPPSGNTIYF	TGTGCCAGCAGCCGGGGGCCCCCCTCTGGAAACACCATATATTTT
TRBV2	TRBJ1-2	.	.	CASMGDSGPRGYTF	TGTGCCAGCATGGGGGACTCAGGTCCCCGTGGCTACACCTTC
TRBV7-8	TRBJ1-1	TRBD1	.	CASSPDRVGAFF	TGTGCCAGCAGCCCAGACAGGGTGGGAGCTTTCTTT
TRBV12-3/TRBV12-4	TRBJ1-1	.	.	CASSLFGTEAFF	TGTGCCAGCAGCCTATTTGGCACTGAAGCTTTCTTT
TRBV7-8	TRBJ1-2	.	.	CASSLAGNYGYTF	TGTGCCAGCAGCCTGGCGGGGAACTATGGCTACACCTTC
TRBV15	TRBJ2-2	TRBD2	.	CATSRGSSGGAWDGELFF	TGTGCCACCAGCAGAGGGAGTAGCGGGGGAGCGTGGGACGGGGAGCTGTTTTTT
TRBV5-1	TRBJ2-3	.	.	CASSLAPTNTDTQYF	TGCGCCAGCAGCTTGGCCCCGACAAACACAGATACGCAGTATTTT
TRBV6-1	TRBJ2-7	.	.	CASSEMGGQGLYEQYF	TGTGCCAGCAGTGAAATGGGGGGTCAGGGCCTCTACGAGCAGTACTTC
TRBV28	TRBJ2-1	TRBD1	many	CASSTGGVSYNEQFF	TGTGCCAGCAGCACAGGGGGCGTTTCCTACAATGAGCAGTTCTTC
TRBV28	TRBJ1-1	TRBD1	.	CASSGAGGSTEAFF	TGTGCCAGCAGTGGGGCAGGGGGGAGCACTGAAGCTTTCTTT
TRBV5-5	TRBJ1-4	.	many	CASSSIQGGNEKLFF	TGTGCCAGCAGCTCTATACAGGGCGGGAATGAAAAACTGTTTTTT
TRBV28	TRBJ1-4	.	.	CASSPPAQGGKLFF	TGTGCCAGCAGTCCCCCAGCCCAGGGAGGCAAACTGTTTTTT
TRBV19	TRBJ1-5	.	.	CASSIDLDTVAPQHF	TGTGCCAGTAGTATAGATCTGGACACCGTGGCGCCCCAGCATTTT
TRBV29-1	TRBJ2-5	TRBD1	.	CSVDEGQGEETQYF	TGCAGCGTTGATGAGGGACAGGGGGAAGAGACCCAGTACTTC
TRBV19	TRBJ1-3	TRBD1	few	CASSVRQGAGNTIYF	TGTGCCAGTAGTGTCCGACAGGGCGCTGGAAACACCATATATTTT
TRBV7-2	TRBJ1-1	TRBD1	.	CASSVYPGQGIPEAFF	TGTGCCAGCAGCGTATATCCGGGACAGGGGATTCCTGAAGCTTTCTTT
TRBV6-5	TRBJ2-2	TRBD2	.	CATGRGGSDTGELFF	TGTGCCACGGGACGGGGAGGGAGCGACACCGGGGAGCTGTTTTTT
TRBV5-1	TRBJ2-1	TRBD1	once	CASSLTGGPYNEQFF	TGCGCCAGCAGCTTGACAGGGGGCCCCTACAATGAGCAGTTCTTC
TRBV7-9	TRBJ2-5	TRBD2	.	CASTIAGIQETQYF	TGTGCCAGCACAATAGCGGGGATCCAAGAGACCCAGTACTTC
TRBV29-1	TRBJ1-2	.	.	CSVVGQEGSYGYTF	TGCAGCGTTGTGGGCCAGGAGGGGAGTTATGGCTACACCTTC
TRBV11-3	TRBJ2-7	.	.	CASSLDTGTYEQYF	TGTGCCAGCAGCTTAGATACAGGGACCTACGAGCAGTACTTC
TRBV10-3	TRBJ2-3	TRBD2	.	CAIRIAGASTDTQYF	TGTGCCATCAGGATAGCGGGGGCTAGCACAGATACGCAGTATTTT
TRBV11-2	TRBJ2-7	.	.	CASSVDRDYEQYF	TGTGCCAGCAGCGTCGACAGAGACTACGAGCAGTACTTC
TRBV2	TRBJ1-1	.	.	CASSNSPGTEAFF	TGTGCCAGCAGTAACAGTCCAGGCACTGAAGCTTTCTTT
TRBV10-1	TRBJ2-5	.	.	CASNPDSEETQYF	TGCGCCTCCAACCCGGACAGTGAAGAGACCCAGTACTTC
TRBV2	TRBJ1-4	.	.	CASRGEKLFF	TGTGCCAGCAGGGGCGAAAAACTGTTTTTT
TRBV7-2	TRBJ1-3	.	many	CASSLNKPAKGNTIYF	TGTGCCAGCAGCTTAAACAAGCCAGCGAAAGGAAACACCATATATTTT
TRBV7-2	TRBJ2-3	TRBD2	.	CASSLLAGITDTQYF	TGTGCCAGCAGCTTACTAGCGGGGATTACAGATACGCAGTATTTT
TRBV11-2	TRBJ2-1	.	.	CASSLPSGAEQFF	TGTGCCAGCAGCTTGCCTTCAGGGGCTGAGCAGTTCTTC
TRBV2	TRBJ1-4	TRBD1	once	CASSGQGGEKLFF	TGTGCCAGCAGCGGACAGGGGGGTGAAAAACTGTTTTTT
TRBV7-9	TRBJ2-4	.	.	CASSLASAKNIQYF	TGTGCCAGCAGCTTAGCTAGCGCCAAAAACATTCAGTACTTC
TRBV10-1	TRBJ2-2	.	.	CASSETGPLGTGELFF	TGCGCCAGCAGTGAGACAGGCCCCTTAGGCACCGGGGAGCTGTTTTTT
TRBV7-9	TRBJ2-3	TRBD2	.	CASTGLAGGGTDTQYF	TGTGCCAGCACGGGACTAGCGGGGGGGGGCACAGATACGCAGTATTTT
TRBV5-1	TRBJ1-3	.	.	CASSYKSDWSSGNTIYF	TGCGCCAGCAGCTACAAGTCGGACTGGAGCTCTGGAAACACCATATATTTT
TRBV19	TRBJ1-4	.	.	CASSIGPPEKLFF	TGTGCCAGTAGTATAGGGCCGCCTGAAAAACTGTTTTTT
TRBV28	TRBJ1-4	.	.	CASSELTSVLANEKLFF	TGTGCCAGCAGCGAACTCACCTCAGTTCTAGCTAATGAAAAACTGTTTTTT
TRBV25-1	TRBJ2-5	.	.	CASSAYRDYQETQYF	TGTGCCAGCAGTGCTTACCGGGACTACCAAGAGACCCAGTACTTC
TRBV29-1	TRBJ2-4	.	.	CSVDGGLANIQYF	TGCAGCGTTGACGGGGGGCTGGCAAACATTCAGTACTTC
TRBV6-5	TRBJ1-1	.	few	CASSYGGKSGEAFF	TGTGCCAGCAGTTACGGTGGCAAATCAGGGGAAGCTTTCTTT
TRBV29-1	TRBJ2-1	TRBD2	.	CSGRRGTSGGDEQFF	TGCAGCGGACGAAGAGGGACTAGCGGGGGGGATGAGCAGTTCTTC
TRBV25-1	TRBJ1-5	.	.	CASTCLGGGCNQPQHF	TGTGCCAGCACATGCTTAGGAGGTGGTTGCAATCAGCCCCAGCATTTT
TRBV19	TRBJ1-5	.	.	CASSIQGNDQPQHF	TGTGCCAGTAGTATACAGGGGAATGATCAGCCCCAGCATTTT
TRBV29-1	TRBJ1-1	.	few	CSVGWTANTEAFF	TGCAGCGTTGGTTGGACAGCGAACACTGAAGCTTTCTTT
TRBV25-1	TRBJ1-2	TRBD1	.	CASRRGLYGYTF	TGTGCCAGCAGGAGGGGGCTTTATGGCTACACCTTC
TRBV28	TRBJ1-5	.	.	CASSRHRGIGGNSNQPQHF	TGTGCCAGCAGTCGCCATCGGGGGATCGGCGGGAATAGCAATCAGCCCCAGCATTTT
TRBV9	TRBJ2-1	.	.	CASSVRGAQNNEQFF	TGTGCCAGCAGCGTCCGGGGGGCCCAGAACAATGAGCAGTTCTTC
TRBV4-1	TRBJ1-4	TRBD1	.	CASSLGQGNEKLFF	TGCGCCAGCAGTCTGGGACAGGGAAATGAAAAACTGTTTTTT
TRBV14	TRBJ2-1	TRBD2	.	CASSLFDGTSYNEQFF	TGTGCCAGCAGCCTCTTTGACGGGACTAGCTACAATGAGCAGTTCTTC
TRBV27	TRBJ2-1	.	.	CASSLSQQVNEQFF	TGTGCCAGCAGTTTAAGTCAGCAGGTTAATGAGCAGTTCTTC
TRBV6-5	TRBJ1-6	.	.	CAASETYNSPLHF	TGTGCCGCCTCCGAGACCTATAATTCACCCCTCCACTTT
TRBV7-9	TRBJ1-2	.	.	CASSLIQWMEGSYTF	TGTGCCAGCAGCTTAATCCAGTGGATGGAGGGAAGCTACACCTTC
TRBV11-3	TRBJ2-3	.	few	CASSLHGDTQYF	TGTGCCAGCAGCTTACACGGAGATACGCAGTATTTT
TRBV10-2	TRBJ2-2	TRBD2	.	CASNPRGGYTGELFF	TGCGCCAGCAACCCCCGGGGGGGGTACACCGGGGAGCTGTTTTTT
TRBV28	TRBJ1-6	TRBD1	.	CASTQGASYNSPLHF	TGTGCCAGCACGCAGGGGGCCTCCTATAATTCACCCCTCCACTTT
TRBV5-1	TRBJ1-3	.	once	CASSSPGGKGNTIYF	TGCGCCAGCAGCTCCCCTGGAGGGAAGGGAAACACCATATATTTT
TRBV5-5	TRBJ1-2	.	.	CASSPSATGWTYGYTF	TGTGCCAGCAGCCCTTCGGCCACAGGGTGGACCTATGGCTACACCTTC
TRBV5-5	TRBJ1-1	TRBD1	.	CASSLVIPGQLNTEAFF	TGTGCCAGCAGCTTGGTTATCCCGGGACAGCTGAACACTGAAGCTTTCTTT